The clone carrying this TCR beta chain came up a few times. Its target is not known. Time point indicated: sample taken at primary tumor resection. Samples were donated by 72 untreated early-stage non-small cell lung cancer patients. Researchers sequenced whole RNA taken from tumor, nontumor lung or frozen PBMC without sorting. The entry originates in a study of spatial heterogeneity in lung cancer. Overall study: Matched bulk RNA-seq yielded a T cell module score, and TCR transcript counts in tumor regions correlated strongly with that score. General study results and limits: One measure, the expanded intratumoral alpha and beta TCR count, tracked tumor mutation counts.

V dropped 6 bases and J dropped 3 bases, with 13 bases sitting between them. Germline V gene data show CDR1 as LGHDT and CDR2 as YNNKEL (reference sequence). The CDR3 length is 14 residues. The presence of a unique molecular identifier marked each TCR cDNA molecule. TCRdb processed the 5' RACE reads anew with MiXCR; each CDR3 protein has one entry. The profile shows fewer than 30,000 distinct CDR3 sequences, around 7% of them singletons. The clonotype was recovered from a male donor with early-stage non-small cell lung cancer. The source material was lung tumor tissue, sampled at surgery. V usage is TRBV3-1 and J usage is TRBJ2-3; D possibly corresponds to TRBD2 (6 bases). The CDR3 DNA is TGTGCCAGCAGACCTAGCGAGAGGACAGATACGCAGTATTTT. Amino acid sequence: CASRPSERTDTQYF.